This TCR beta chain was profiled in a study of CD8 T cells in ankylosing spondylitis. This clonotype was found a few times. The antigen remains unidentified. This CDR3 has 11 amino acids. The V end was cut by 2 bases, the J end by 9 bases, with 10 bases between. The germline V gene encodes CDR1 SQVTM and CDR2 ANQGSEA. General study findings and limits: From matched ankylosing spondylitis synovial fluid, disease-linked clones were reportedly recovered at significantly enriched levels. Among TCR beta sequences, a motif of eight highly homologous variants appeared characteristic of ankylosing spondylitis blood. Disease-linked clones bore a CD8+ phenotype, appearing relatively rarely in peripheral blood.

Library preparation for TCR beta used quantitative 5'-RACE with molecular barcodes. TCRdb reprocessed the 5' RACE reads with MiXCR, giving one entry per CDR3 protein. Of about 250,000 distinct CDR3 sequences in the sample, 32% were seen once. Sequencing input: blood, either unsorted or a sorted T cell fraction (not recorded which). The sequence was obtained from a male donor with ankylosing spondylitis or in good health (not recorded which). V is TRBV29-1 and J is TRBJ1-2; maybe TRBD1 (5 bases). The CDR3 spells CSVELGPSYTF. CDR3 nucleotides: TGCAGCGTTGAATTGGGGCCCAGCTACACCTTC.